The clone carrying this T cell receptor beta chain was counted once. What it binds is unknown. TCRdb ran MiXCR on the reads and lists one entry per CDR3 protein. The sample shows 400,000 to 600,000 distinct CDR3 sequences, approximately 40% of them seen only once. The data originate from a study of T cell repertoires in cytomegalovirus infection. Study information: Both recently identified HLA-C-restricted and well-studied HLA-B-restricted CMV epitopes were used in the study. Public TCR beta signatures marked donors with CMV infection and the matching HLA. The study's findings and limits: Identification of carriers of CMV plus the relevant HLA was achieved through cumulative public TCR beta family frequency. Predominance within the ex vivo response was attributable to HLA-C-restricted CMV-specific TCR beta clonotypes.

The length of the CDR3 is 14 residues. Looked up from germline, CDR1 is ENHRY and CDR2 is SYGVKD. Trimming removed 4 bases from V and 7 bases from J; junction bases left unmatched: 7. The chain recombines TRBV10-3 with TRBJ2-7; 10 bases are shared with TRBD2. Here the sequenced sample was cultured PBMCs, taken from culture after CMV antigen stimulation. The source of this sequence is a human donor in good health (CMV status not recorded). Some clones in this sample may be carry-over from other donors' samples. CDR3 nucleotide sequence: TGTGCCATCAGTGTTCTGGCTAGCGGGAGTGAGCAGTACTTC. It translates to CAISVLASGSEQYF.